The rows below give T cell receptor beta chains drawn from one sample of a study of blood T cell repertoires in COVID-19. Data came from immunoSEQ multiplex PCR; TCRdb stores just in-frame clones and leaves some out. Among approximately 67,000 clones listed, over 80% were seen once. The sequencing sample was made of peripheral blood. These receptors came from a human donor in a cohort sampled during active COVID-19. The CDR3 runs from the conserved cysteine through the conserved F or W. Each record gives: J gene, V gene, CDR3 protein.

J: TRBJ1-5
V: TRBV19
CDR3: CASSIPGEGIDNQPQHF

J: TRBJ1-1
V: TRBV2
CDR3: CASSSETGNTEAFF

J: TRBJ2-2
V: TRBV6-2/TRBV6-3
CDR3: CASSPRGSNTGELFF

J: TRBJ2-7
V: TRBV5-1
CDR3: CASSPGTSGYEQYF

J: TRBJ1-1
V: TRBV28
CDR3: CASSRLQGPAFF

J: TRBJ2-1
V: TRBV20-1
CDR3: CSASKAAQRNEQFF

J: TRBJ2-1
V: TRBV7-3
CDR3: CASSRSGSTANEQFF

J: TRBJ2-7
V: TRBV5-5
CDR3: CASSVTGEPYEQYF

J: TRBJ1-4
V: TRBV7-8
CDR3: CASSTTGARREKLFF

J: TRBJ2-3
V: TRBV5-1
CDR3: CASSLGGDTDTQYF

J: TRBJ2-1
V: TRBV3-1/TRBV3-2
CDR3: CASSQRLAGRNEQFF

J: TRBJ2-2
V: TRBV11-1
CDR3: CASSLGGANTGELFF

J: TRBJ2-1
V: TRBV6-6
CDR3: CASYIRQGNNEQFF

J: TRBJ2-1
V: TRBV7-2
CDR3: CASSLILAATPHNEQFF

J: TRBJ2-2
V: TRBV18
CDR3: CASSRQGPTNTGELFF

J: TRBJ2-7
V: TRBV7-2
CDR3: CASRLTSGRSYEQYF

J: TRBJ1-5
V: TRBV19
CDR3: CASSIHAGTGDSNQPQHF

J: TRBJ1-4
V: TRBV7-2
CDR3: CASSPFYVNEKLFF